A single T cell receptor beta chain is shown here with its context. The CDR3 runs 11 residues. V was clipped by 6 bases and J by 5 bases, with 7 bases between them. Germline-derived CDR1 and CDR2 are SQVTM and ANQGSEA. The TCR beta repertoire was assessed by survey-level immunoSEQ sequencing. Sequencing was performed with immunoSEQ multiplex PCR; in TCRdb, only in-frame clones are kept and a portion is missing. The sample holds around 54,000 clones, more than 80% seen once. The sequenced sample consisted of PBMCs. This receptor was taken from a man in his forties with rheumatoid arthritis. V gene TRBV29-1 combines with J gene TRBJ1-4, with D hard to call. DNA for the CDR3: TGCAGCGTGCAGAGGAATGAAAAACTGTTTTTT. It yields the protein CSVQRNEKLFF.